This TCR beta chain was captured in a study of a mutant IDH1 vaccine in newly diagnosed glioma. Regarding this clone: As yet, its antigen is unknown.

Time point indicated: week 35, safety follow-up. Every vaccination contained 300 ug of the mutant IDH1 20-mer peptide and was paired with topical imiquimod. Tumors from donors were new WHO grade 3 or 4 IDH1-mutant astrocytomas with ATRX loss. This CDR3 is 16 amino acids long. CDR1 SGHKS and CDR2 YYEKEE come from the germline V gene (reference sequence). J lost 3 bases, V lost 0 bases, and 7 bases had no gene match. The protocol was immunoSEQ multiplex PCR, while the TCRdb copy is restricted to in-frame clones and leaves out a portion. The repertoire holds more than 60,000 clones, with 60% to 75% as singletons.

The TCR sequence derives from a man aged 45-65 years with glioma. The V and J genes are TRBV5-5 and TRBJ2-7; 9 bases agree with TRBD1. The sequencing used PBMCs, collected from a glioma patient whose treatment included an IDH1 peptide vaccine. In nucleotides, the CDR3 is TGTGCCAGCAGCTTGGACCCCGGGACAGGGTACTACGAGCAGTACTTC. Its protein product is CASSLDPGTGYYEQYF.